This T cell receptor beta chain was profiled in a study of T cell responses to AZD1222 COVID-19 vaccine. V lost 5 bases, J lost 7 bases, and 13 bases lay in between. Germline V lookup: CDR1 SGHRS, CDR2 YFSETQ. The CDR3 covers 14 residues. Profiled with immunoSEQ multiplex PCR; TCRdb holds only in-frame clones, not every one. This table holds about 120,000 clones, 75% to 90% found once. Study conclusions and caveats: Reports indicate that nearly half of spike-specific TCRs are directed at unmutated variant regions. Dominant at 160-218 and 743-854, vaccine-associated CD4 TCRs also spanned spike.

A note on this clone: Its antigen is not known.

The rearrangement joins TRBV5-1 to TRBJ1-6; D is undetermined. The material sequenced was peripheral blood, taken on day 0 of AZD1222 vaccination. The sequence derives from an adult in good health. DNA for the CDR3: TGCGCCAGCAGGGTGGGGATGGCAAATTCACCCCTCCACTTT. This gives the protein CASRVGMANSPLHF. Drawing the rest from reference TRBV5-1 and TRBJ1-6, the complete variable domain is KAGVTQTPRYLIKTRGQQVTLSCSPISGHRSVSWYQQTPGQGLQFLFEYFSETQRNKGNFPGRFSGRQFSNSRSEMNVSTLELGDSALYLCASRVGMANSPLHFGNGTRLTVT.